A single sample gave rise to the 22 T cell receptor beta chains below, sequenced in a study of OX40 agonist ivuxolimab in advanced cancers. Only in-frame clones appear in the TCRdb table, and some are missing; sequencing was by immunoSEQ multiplex PCR. This repertoire shows about 50,000 clones, around 93% found once; its top ten account for around 24%. The sequences come from CD4+ or CD8+ T cells sorted from blood, collected in a trial of the OX40 agonist ivuxolimab. These receptors all stem from an adult with an advanced solid tumor such as melanoma, head and neck, liver or kidney cancer.

The chain is built from TRBV13 and TRBJ2-3; 7 bases fit TRBD2. Germline CDR1 is PRHDT and CDR2 is FYEKMQ (reference sequence). The CDR3 has 17 residues. Trimming removed 4 bases from V and 6 bases from J; junction bases left unmatched: 16. The CDR3 nucleotides are TGTGCCAGCAGCTCCCGGGACTACCTAGCGGTTGCGGATACGCAGTATTTT. This codes for CASSSRDYLAVADTQYF.

The chain has TRBV28 and TRBJ1-1, with D perhaps TRBD1 (5 bases). Germline V gene sequence: CDR1 MDHEN, CDR2 SYDVKM. The CDR3 sequence is 14 residues long. V was clipped by 5 bases and J by 4 bases, with 14 bases between them. In DNA, the CDR3 is TGTGCCAGCAGTCCTCGGGGGTACCCCACTGAAGCTTTCTTT. Its protein product is CASSPRGYPTEAFF.

The gene calls are TRBV19 and TRBJ1-1; no clear D gene. The CDR3 has 13 amino acids. Trimming took off 6 bases at V and 1 base at J, with 9 bases between the two ends. CDR1 is LNHDA and CDR2 is SQIVND in the germline V gene (reference sequence). The CDR3 loop reads CASRDSENTEAFF. CDR3 DNA: TGTGCCAGTAGGGATTCAGAGAACACTGAAGCTTTCTTT.

This chain connects TRBV7-9 to TRBJ2-7, with 8 bases identical to TRBD2. Unmatched junction bases numbered 14, after V lost 5 bases and J lost 2 bases. CDR3 size: 17 residues. Germline CDR1 is SEHNR and CDR2 is FQNEAQ (reference sequence). CDR3 sequence reads: CASSPRVAGQRPYEQYF. For the CDR3, the DNA is TGTGCCAGCAGCCCCCGGGTAGCGGGGCAAAGGCCCTACGAGCAGTACTTC.

The V call is TRBV6-4, the J call TRBJ1-4; D might be TRBD1 (6 bases). Germline V gives CDR1 MRHNA, CDR2 SNTAGT. CDR3 size: 15 residues. With 10 bases removed from V and 4 bases from J, the gap between germline ends came to 19 bases. CDR3 nucleotides: TGTGCCAACCTGGGAGGGGGTGCCCGTAATGAAAAACTGTTTTTT. It yields the protein CANLGGGARNEKLFF.

The gene calls are TRBV27 and TRBJ2-7; D could derive from TRBD1 or TRBD2 (6 bases each). V was shortened by 5 bases and J by 7 bases, with 15 bases between the two germline ends. The CDR3 has 13 residues. The germline V gene encodes CDR1 MNHEY and CDR2 SMNVEV (reference sequence). The CDR3 here is CASSPSGGPEQYF. The CDR3 bases are TGTGCCAGCAGTCCTTCTGGGGGGCCTGAGCAGTACTTC.

The chain couples TRBV4-3 to TRBJ2-7; D remains unclear. Germline CDR1 LGHNA, CDR2 YSLEER. The CDR3 contains 16 residues. The V end lost 0 bases, the J end lost 4 bases, and 16 bases lay between the germline ends. CDR3 sequence (DNA): TGCGCCAGCAGCCAAGATCGGGCAGGCCTGCTTTACGAGCAGTACTTC. Translated, it gives CASSQDRAGLLYEQYF.

V gene TRBV5-6 combines with J gene TRBJ1-5; D is ambiguous. There are 14 residues in the CDR3. Per germline, CDR1 SGHDT and CDR2 YYEEEE. The germline V and J ends were trimmed by 0 bases and 1 base, with 5 bases remaining between them. The CDR3 DNA reads TGTGCCAGCAGCTTGGTCGGGAGCAATCAGCCCCAGCATTTT. It yields the protein CASSLVGSNQPQHF.

This clone is a singleton in its sample. The rearrangement uses TRBV6-5 and TRBJ2-7; 7 bases are a match to TRBD1. CDR1 is MNHEY and CDR2 is SVGAGI in the germline V gene. The CDR3 consists of 15 residues. Trimming at V came to 0 bases and at J to 3 bases, leaving 5 bases not matched to a gene. DNA for the CDR3: TGTGCCAGCAGTTACTCCGGACAGGCGGACTACGAGCAGTACTTC. This encodes CASSYSGQADYEQYF.

The chain employs TRBV5-1 and TRBJ2-1, with D hard to call. The CDR3 contains 14 residues. Trimming shortened V by 0 bases and J by 3 bases, and 7 bases separated the two germline ends. Germline values: CDR1 SGHRS, CDR2 YFSETQ. The chain's CDR3 is CASSLDVLYNEQFF. The CDR3 DNA follows: TGCGCCAGCAGCTTGGATGTCCTCTACAATGAGCAGTTCTTC.

The V gene is TRBV23-1, the J gene TRBJ2-6, with 11 bases lining up with TRBD1. TRBV23-1 is identified as an open reading frame with a role that is uncertain. Trimming took 2 bases from V and 3 from J; bases not matched to a gene: 15. The CDR3 is 21 residues long. CDR3 in DNA: TGCGCCAGCAGTCAACCCGAATACCTCCGGGACAGGGGGGTTGGGGCCAACGTCCTGACTTTC. This encodes CASSQPEYLRDRGVGANVLTF.

The chain links TRBV27 to TRBJ2-3, with D possibly TRBD2 on 6 matching bases. V lost 8 bases and J 1 base, leaving 13 bases between the germline ends. The CDR3 spans 14 residues. CDR1 is MNHEY and CDR2 is SMNVEV in the germline V gene (reference sequence). Here the CDR3 reads CASSGGRGTDTQYF. The CDR3 DNA follows: TGTGCCAGCTCCGGGGGAAGGGGCACAGATACGCAGTATTTT.

V gene TRBV27 combines with J gene TRBJ2-7; no clear D. CDR3 length equals 14 residues. The germline V gene encodes CDR1 MNHEY and CDR2 SMNVEV (reference sequence). Trimming shortened V by 4 bases and J by 0 bases, and 10 bases separated the two germline ends. The CDR3 reads CASSSHESSYEQYF. As DNA, the CDR3 is TGTGCCAGCAGTTCACACGAAAGCTCCTACGAGCAGTACTTC.

In this sample, this clone turned up a few times. This chain links TRBV7-3 with TRBJ2-7; 7 bases line up with TRBD2. In germline, CDR1 is SGHTA, CDR2 FQGTGA. With 6 bases clipped from V and 4 bases from J, the junction kept 6 bases outside the gene matches. This CDR3 contains 13 residues. The CDR3: CASSFTSEYEQYF. The CDR3 coding sequence is TGTGCCAGCAGTTTTACTAGCGAGTACGAGCAGTACTTC.

V is TRBV19 and J is TRBJ1-5; 9 nucleotides match TRBD1. The germline V gene encodes CDR1 LNHDA and CDR2 SQIVND (reference sequence). This CDR3 is 15 amino acids long. Trimming at V came to 2 bases and at J to 7 bases, leaving 6 bases not matched to a gene. The CDR3 loop reads CASSIPGTGYQPQHF. The CDR3 bases are TGTGCCAGTAGTATACCCGGGACAGGGTACCAGCCCCAGCATTTT.

The chain is built from TRBV7-9 and TRBJ2-3; 9 bases align to TRBD2. The CDR3 length is 15 residues. CDR1 and CDR2 from the germline V gene are SEHNR and FQNEAQ (reference sequence). The trim removed 5 bases at V and 3 bases at J, leaving 6 bases unmatched. CDR3 DNA sequence: TGTGCCAGCAGCCCTAATAGCGGGAGTACAGATACGCAGTATTTT. Translating gives CASSPNSGSTDTQYF.

The J gene is TRBJ1-5, the V gene TRBV10-3, with no clear D. Germline CDR1 ENHRY, CDR2 SYGVKD. The CDR3 spans 15 residues. Trimming left V 2 bases short and J 5 bases short, with 13 bases between. CDR3 nucleotide sequence: TGTGCCATCAGTGAGAGGACCCCTGGGGATCAGCCCCAGCATTTT. It is translated as CAISERTPGDQPQHF.

This clone was picked up a small number of times. The V call is TRBV4-1, the J call TRBJ1-2; D call uncertain. The CDR3 has 15 residues. V shed 5 bases and J shed 0 bases, with 13 bases lying between them. Germline values: CDR1 MGHRA, CDR2 YSYEKL. This CDR3 is CASSYDEAANYGYTF. CDR3 nucleotide sequence: TGCGCCAGCAGCTACGACGAGGCGGCTAACTATGGCTACACCTTC.

V and J are TRBV11-1 and TRBJ2-1, with TRBD1 identical over 7 bases. V shed 5 bases and J 5 bases; nucleotides not matched to a gene: 6. Germline CDR1 and CDR2: SGHAT and FQDESV (reference sequence). This CDR3 comprises 14 residues. CDR3 amino acids: CASSTGEAHNEQFF. The CDR3 bases are TGTGCCAGCAGCACAGGGGAAGCCCACAATGAGCAGTTCTTC. The variable domain in full, completed from reference TRBV11-1 and TRBJ2-1, reads EAEVAQSPRYKITEKSQAVAFWCDPISGHATLYWYRQILGQGPELLVQFQDESVVDDSQLPKDRFSAERLKGVDSTLKIQPAELGDSAMYLCASSTGEAHNEQFFGPGTRLTVL.

V and J are TRBV6-5 and TRBJ2-7; D possibly corresponds to TRBD2 (7 bases). The CDR3 sequence is 12 residues long. The germline V gene encodes CDR1 MNHEY and CDR2 SVGAGI. The CDR3 DNA reads TGTGTAGCACGGGGGGCCTCCTACGAGCAGTACTTC. This gives the protein CVARGASYEQYF.

This chain connects TRBV2 to TRBJ1-5, with TRBD1 matching 11 bases. The CDR3 totals 14 residues. Germline CDR1 SNHLY, CDR2 FYNNEI. V lost 6 bases, J lost 6 bases, and 4 bases stayed unmatched. In DNA, the CDR3 is TGTGCCAGCAGAGCGGACAGGGGGCTTCAGCCCCAGCATTTT. Amino acids: CASRADRGLQPQHF.

The rearrangement joins TRBV27 to TRBJ2-7; unclear D gene. This CDR3 spans 12 amino acids. CDR1 MNHEY and CDR2 SMNVEV come from the germline V gene (reference sequence). The V gene lost 4 bases and the J gene lost 6 bases, with 10 bases spanning the gap. The CDR3 loop reads CASSSGFREQYF. The CDR3 DNA reads TGTGCCAGCAGTTCGGGCTTTCGCGAGCAGTACTTC.